The next 23 T cell receptor beta chains were all read from a single sample in a study of T cells in Graves' hyperthyroidism and ophthalmopathy (dated by TCRdb to between 2017 and 2020). Library creation used multiplex PCR. Sequencing was performed on an Illumina HiSeq 2000. TCR beta CDR3 regions were amplified from RNA transcripts. The first round of RT-PCR for the TCR CDR3 was performed with the HTBI primer set and the Qiagen OneStep RT-PCR kit. TCRdb applied fastp at Q25 and MiXCR to the public reads, then kept only in-frame beta chains. Every entry covers one CDR3 protein and lists the most common genes and DNA from its rows. Here the sample has about half a million distinct CDR3 sequences; nearly 20% occur a single time. Together, the top ten hold roughly 47% of the sample. The sequencing input was blood. The receptor source for this set is a man aged 40-49 years with Graves' ophthalmopathy.

The gene calls are TRBV6-2 or TRBV6-3 and TRBJ2-1, with TRBD2 matching 9 bases. The CDR3 length is 18 residues. The V gene's germline CDR1 is MNHEY and CDR2 SVGEGT. Trimming cost V 0 bases and J 0 bases; bases outside gene matches: 6. The DNA for the CDR3 is TGTGCCAGCAGTTACTCGTATCTAGCGGGATACTCCTACAATGAGCAGTTCTTC. It yields the protein CASSYSYLAGYSYNEQFF.

Many counts were recorded for this clonotype. V usage is TRBV30 and J usage is TRBJ1-4, with 7 bases that match TRBD1. Germline assignment: CDR1 GTSNPN and CDR2 SVGIG (reference sequence). With V trimmed by 8 bases and J by 7 bases, 10 bases remained unmatched. The CDR3 has 13 amino acids. The CDR3 sequence: CAARRGQREKLFF. In DNA, the CDR3 is TGTGCCGCCAGAAGGGGACAGCGTGAAAAACTGTTTTTT.

Ten or more counts support this clonotype. This chain connects TRBV9 to TRBJ2-2; 11 bases are shared with TRBD2. The length of the CDR3 is 15 residues. Looked up from germline, CDR1 is SGDLS and CDR2 is YYNGEE. V dropped 3 bases and J dropped 6; count of bases not matched to a gene: 4. CDR3 protein: CASSDSGGASGELFF. CDR3 coding DNA: TGTGCCAGCAGCGATAGCGGGGGGGCCTCCGGGGAGCTGTTTTTT. Full variable domain (remainder filled in from reference TRBV9 and TRBJ2-2): DSGVTQTPKHLITATGQRVTLRCSPRSGDLSVYWYQQSLDQGLQFLIQYYNGEERAKGNILERFSAQQFPDLHSELNLSSLELGDSALYFCASSDSGGASGELFFGEGSRLTVL.

There are a few counts of this clonotype. The rearrangement joins TRBV18 to TRBJ1-3; D remains unclear. The CDR3 consists of 15 residues. Trimming pared 2 bases from V and 0 bases from J, leaving 8 bases between. Germline CDR1 KGHSH, CDR2 LQKENI. The DNA for the CDR3 is TGTGCCAGCTCACCAGAGATCAACTCTGGAAACACCATATATTTT. Its translation: CASSPEINSGNTIYF. The full variable domain, in which reference TRBV18 and TRBJ1-3 provide the parts outside the CDR3, is NAGVMQNPRHLVRRRGQEARLRCSPMKGHSHVYWYRQLPEEGLKFMVYLQKENIIDESGMPKERFSAEFPKEGPSILRIQQVVRGDSAAYFCASSPEINSGNTIYFGEGSWLTVV.

The J gene is TRBJ1-1, the V gene TRBV6-1; no definite D call. The CDR3 totals 12 residues. Between the trimmed V and J ends, which lost 6 bases and 3 bases, there was a span of 8 bases. Per germline, CDR1 MNHNS and CDR2 SASEGT. CDR3: CASRPRDTEAFF. The CDR3 bases are TGTGCCAGCAGACCGAGGGACACTGAAGCTTTCTTT.

This chain connects TRBV30 to TRBJ1-6; D remains ambiguous. V lost 6 bases to trimming and J lost 0 bases, with 15 bases between them. The CDR3 runs 16 residues. Germline values: CDR1 GTSNPN, CDR2 SVGIG (reference sequence). The CDR3 region is CACPPAGSSYNSPLHF. The CDR3 nucleotides are TGTGCCTGTCCCCCGGCCGGGAGCTCCTATAATTCACCCCTCCACTTT.

This clonotype has a handful of counts. The rearrangement joins TRBV5-5 to TRBJ1-1; tentatively, D is TRBD1 (5 bases). The CDR3 extends over 16 amino acids. CDR1 is SGHKS, CDR2 YYEKEE, per germline (reference sequence). The V end lost 0 bases, the J end lost 4 bases, and 16 bases lay between the germline ends. CDR3 in DNA: TGTGCCAGCAGCTTGGCCGCAGGGAGGAGAGTCACTGAAGCTTTCTTT. Protein product: CASSLAAGRRVTEAFF.

The CDR3 DNA sequence: TGTGCCAGCAGTTACAGGGGGAGAAGGGACAATGAGCAGTTCTTC. Residues: CASSYRGRRDNEQFF. The rearrangement links TRBV12-3 or TRBV12-4 to TRBJ2-1; 8 nucleotides align to TRBD1. The CDR3 runs 15 residues. The junction had 7 bases not matched to a gene; V was cut back by 4 bases and J by 5 bases.

V usage is TRBV6-1 and J usage is TRBJ2-5; 7 nucleotides line up with TRBD2. Looked up from germline, CDR1 is MNHNS and CDR2 is SASEGT. V lost 8 bases to trimming and J lost 1 base; unmatched junction nucleotides: 4. CDR3 length equals 13 residues. CDR3 nucleotides: TGTGCCAGCCATACTAGCGTCCAAGAGACCCAGTACTTC. This gives the protein CASHTSVQETQYF.

This clonotype turned up a few times. V and J are TRBV5-1 and TRBJ2-3; a possible D gene is TRBD1 (5 bases). V was shortened by 6 bases and J by 2 bases, with 16 bases between the two germline ends. The CDR3 spans 15 residues. Germline values: CDR1 SGHRS, CDR2 YFSETQ. The CDR3 DNA reads as TGCGCCAGCAACCCCTCAGGGAAGATCACAGATACGCAGTATTTT. Its protein product is CASNPSGKITDTQYF.

The rearrangement joins TRBV7-9 to TRBJ1-4, with D maybe TRBD1 (6 bases). Trimming removed 2 bases at V and 6 bases at J, with 10 bases between. The germline gives CDR1 SEHNR, CDR2 FQNEAQ (reference sequence). The CDR3 has 14 residues. CDR3 DNA: TGTGCCAGCAGCTTATCGTACAGGGATGAAAAACTGTTTTTT. Translating it yields CASSLSYRDEKLFF.

This clonotype was counted many times. V usage is TRBV30 and J usage is TRBJ2-7; 9 bases map to TRBD1. V shed 6 bases, J shed 4 bases, and the junction held 7 bases outside the gene matches. The CDR3 extends over 13 amino acids. Germline loops: CDR1 GTSNPN, CDR2 SVGIG (reference sequence). The CDR3 region is CACITGGYYEQYF. The CDR3 bases are TGTGCCTGCATCACAGGGGGCTATTACGAGCAGTACTTC.

This clonotype was found many times. The chain uses TRBV6-5 and TRBJ1-1, with unresolved D. V gave up 2 bases and J gave up 7 bases, with 14 bases separating them. This CDR3 has 14 amino acids. Germline values: CDR1 MNHEY, CDR2 SVGAGI. The CDR3 DNA reads TGTGCCAGCAGTTACCATAGTAAGAAGGATGAAGCTTTCTTT. Translating it yields CASSYHSKKDEAFF.

This chain links TRBV6-5 with TRBJ1-1; perhaps TRBD1 as D (5 bases). CDR1 is MNHEY, CDR2 SVGAGI, per germline. The CDR3 runs to 14 residues. V gave up 0 bases and J gave up 1 base, with 6 bases separating them. The CDR3 reads CASSYSQANTEAFF. In DNA, the CDR3 is TGTGCCAGCAGTTACTCACAGGCGAACACTGAAGCTTTCTTT.

This chain joins TRBV19 and TRBJ2-7; D might be TRBD1 (6 bases). This CDR3 has 14 amino acids. Germline V gene sequence: CDR1 LNHDA, CDR2 SQIVND (reference sequence). The V end lost 5 bases, the J end lost 2 bases, and 13 bases lay between the germline ends. The CDR3 bases are TGTGCCAGTAGTTCCCGGGACAAAGCCTACGAGCAGTACTTC. It is translated as CASSSRDKAYEQYF.

The table lists this clonotype with a few counts. This chain uses TRBV20-1 with TRBJ2-2; D perhaps matches TRBD2 (5 bases). Germline V gene data show CDR1 as DFQATT and CDR2 as SNEGSKA (reference sequence). This CDR3 is 13 amino acids long. The V gene lost 2 bases and the J gene lost 6 bases, with 10 bases spanning the gap. For the CDR3, the DNA is TGCAGTGCTAGATCTCGGGGTTCCGGGGAGCTGTTTTTT. Protein product: CSARSRGSGELFF.

The table lists this clonotype with a few counts. J is TRBJ2-7 and V is TRBV18; D is perhaps TRBD2 (6 bases). Germline V gene lookup returns CDR1 KGHSH and CDR2 LQKENI. V lost 3 bases and J 7 bases, leaving 13 bases between the germline ends. The CDR3 sequence is 13 residues long. The CDR3 is CASSPPIREEQYF. CDR3 sequence (DNA): TGTGCCAGCTCACCCCCCATTCGGGAGGAGCAGTACTTC.

The table lists this clonotype with a few counts. The chain links TRBV5-1 to TRBJ2-4; 7 bases are a match to TRBD1. This CDR3 has 14 amino acids. With 4 bases clipped from V and 8 bases from J, the junction kept 9 bases outside the gene matches. Germline V gene sequence: CDR1 SGHRS, CDR2 YFSETQ. The CDR3 loop reads CASSATGDPDIQYF. In nucleotides, the CDR3 is TGCGCCAGCAGCGCTACAGGGGATCCGGACATTCAGTACTTC.

For the CDR3, the DNA is TGTGCCAGCAGTTTGAAAGGAACTCTGTTTTTT. Translating gives CASSLKGTLFF. The V and J genes are TRBV12-3 or TRBV12-4 and TRBJ2-2; D gene unclear. Trimming cost V 3 bases and J 14 bases, with 10 bases left between them. The CDR3 contains 11 residues.

This clonotype was detected a few times. V gene TRBV5-1 combines with J gene TRBJ2-1, with 8 bases aligning to TRBD2. The CDR3 spans 16 residues. J was trimmed by 0 bases and V by 0 bases; bases with no gene match: 2. CDR1 is SGHRS, CDR2 YFSETQ, per germline. The CDR3 DNA reads as TGCGCCAGCAGCTTGGGCGGGAGGTTCTCCTACAATGAGCAGTTCTTC. Amino acid sequence: CASSLGGRFSYNEQFF.

This clonotype was seen only a few times. A much more abundant neighbour one base away suggests this may be a read error. The CDR3: CATGSPIAVTTNTQYF. As DNA, the CDR3 is TGTGCCACCGGCTCTCCGATAGCGGTGACAACCAATACGCAGTATTTT. V gene TRBV15 combines with J gene TRBJ2-3; weak D call: TRBD2 (6 bases). Trimming took 8 bases from V and 7 from J, leaving 25 bases between them. The germline V gene has CDR1 LNHNV and CDR2 YYDKDF (reference sequence). This CDR3 contains 16 residues.

The V call is TRBV12-3 or TRBV12-4, the J call TRBJ2-2, with 7 bases fitting TRBD2. The CDR3 is 15 residues long. V dropped 5 bases and J dropped 0; count of bases not matched to a gene: 3. CDR3 amino acids: CASSISGSNTGELFF. The CDR3 region has the DNA TGTGCCAGCAGTATTAGCGGGTCGAACACCGGGGAGCTGTTTTTT.

Only a few counts were recorded for this clonotype. The V gene is TRBV7-8, the J gene TRBJ1-2, with 7 bases lining up with TRBD1. The CDR3 contains 15 residues. V was pared by 5 bases and J by 5 bases, with 11 bases of the junction left unmatched. Germline lookup yields CDR1 SGHVS and CDR2 FQNEAQ. The CDR3: CASSQRQGSSYGYTF. The DNA of the CDR3 is TGTGCCAGCAGCCAGAGACAGGGTTCCTCATATGGCTACACCTTC.